This T cell receptor beta chain is drawn from a study of spatial heterogeneity in lung cancer. Study details: Mean representation of each unique TCR and UMI combination in the raw reads exceeded nine occurrences. The study, taken as a whole, reports: The number of expanded tumor alpha and beta chains correlated with mutation number.

The CDR3 is 15 residues long. Trimming pared 3 bases from V and 0 bases from J, leaving 11 bases between. Judged by abundance, this clonotype is medium-sized. The antigen remains undetermined. Indicated time point: sample taken at primary tumor resection. The donor population consisted of just over 70 patients with untreated, early-stage non-small cell lung cancer. Material for sequencing was whole RNA from tumor, nontumor lung or frozen PBMC, left unsorted. TCRdb fed the 5' RACE reads into MiXCR, producing one record per CDR3 protein. Counted here are about 6,500 distinct CDR3 sequences, 10% to 15% occurring once; the ten biggest clones make up around 8%.

V gene TRBV12-3 or TRBV12-4 combines with J gene TRBJ1-1; D call uncertain. This sequence was found in a male donor with early-stage non-small cell lung cancer. Material: lung tumor tissue, obtained at surgery. CDR3 DNA sequence: TGTGCCAGCAGTTTTAGGCGGGAGATGAACACTGAAGCTTTCTTT. As protein: CASSFRREMNTEAFF.